This TCR beta chain emerged from a study of spatial heterogeneity in lung cancer. Study as a whole: The study observed each unique TCR and UMI combination more than ten times on average in raw reads.

Described time point: sample taken at primary tumor resection. In the library, each TCR cDNA molecule bore its own unique molecular identifier. TCRdb processed the 5' RACE reads anew with MiXCR; each CDR3 protein has one entry. The data hold thousands of distinct CDR3 sequences, with 18% observed a single time. This clonotype was picked up a small number of times. This CDR3 has 16 amino acids. CDR1 and CDR2 from the germline V gene are DFQATT and SNEGSKA (reference sequence). V trimming: 3 bases; J trimming: 7 bases; junction bases outside the gene matches: 13. V usage is TRBV20-1 and J usage is TRBJ2-2; TRBD2 agrees at 8 bases. Sample: normal lung tissue next to the tumor, taken at surgery. The TCR comes from a male donor with early-stage non-small cell lung cancer. DNA for the CDR3: TGCAGTGCTAGCATCCCCCTGGCGGGAGGTCTCGGGGAGCTGTTTTTT. Translating gives CSASIPLAGGLGELFF.